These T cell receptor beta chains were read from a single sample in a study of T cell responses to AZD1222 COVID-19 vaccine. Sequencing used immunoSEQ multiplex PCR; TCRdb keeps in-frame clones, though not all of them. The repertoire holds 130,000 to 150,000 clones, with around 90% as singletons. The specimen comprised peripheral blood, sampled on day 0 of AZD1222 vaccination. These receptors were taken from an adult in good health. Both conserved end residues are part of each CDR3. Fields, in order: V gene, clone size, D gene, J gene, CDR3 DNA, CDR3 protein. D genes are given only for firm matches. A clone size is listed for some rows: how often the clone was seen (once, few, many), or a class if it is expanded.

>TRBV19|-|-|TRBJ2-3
TGTGCCAGTAGTATACGGCGGGGAGGCTCAGATACGCAGTATTTT
CASSIRRGGSDTQYF
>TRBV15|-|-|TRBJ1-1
TGTGCCACCAGCAGTTCGCCGGGGGACACTGAAGCTTTCTTT
CATSSSPGDTEAFF
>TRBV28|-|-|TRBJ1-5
TGTGCCAGCAGCCCAGCTCGGGCTGGGGGCAATCAGCCCCAGCATTTT
CASSPARAGGNQPQHF
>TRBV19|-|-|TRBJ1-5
TGTGCCAGTAGGCGGGGAATTAGCAATCAGCCCCAGCATTTT
CASRRGISNQPQHF
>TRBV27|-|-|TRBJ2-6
TGTGCCAGCACCTCACTGGGGTCTGGGGCCAACGTCCTGACTTTC
CASTSLGSGANVLTF
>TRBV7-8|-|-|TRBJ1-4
TGTGCCAGCAGCGCGGACAGAGCTAATGAAAAACTGTTTTTT
CASSADRANEKLFF
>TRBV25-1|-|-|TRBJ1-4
TGTGCCAGCAGTGAATTGGAGGGGGGAACTAATGAAAAACTGTTTTTT
CASSELEGGTNEKLFF
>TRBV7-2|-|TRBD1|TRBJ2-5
TGTGCCAGCAGAAGTGGGACAGGGGCAGAGACCCAGTACTTC
CASRSGTGAETQYF
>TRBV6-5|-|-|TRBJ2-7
TGTGCCAGCAGACAGGGTTCCCACGAGCAGTACTTC
CASRQGSHEQYF
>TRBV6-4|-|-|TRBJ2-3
TGTGCCAGCAGTGACTCGAATTCGGGCACAGATACGCAGTATTTT
CASSDSNSGTDTQYF
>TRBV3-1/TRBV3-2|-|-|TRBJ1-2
TGTGCCAGCAGCCAGTCCGGGGGGCGATATAATGGCTACACCTTC
CASSQSGGRYNGYTF
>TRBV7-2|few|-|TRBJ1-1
TGTGCCAGCAGCTTGGCCCAGAACACTGAAGCTTTCTTT
CASSLAQNTEAFF
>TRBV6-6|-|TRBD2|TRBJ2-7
TGTGCCAGCAGTTACCCTGCGGGGGGGTTCGGGGACGAGCAGTACTTC
CASSYPAGGFGDEQYF
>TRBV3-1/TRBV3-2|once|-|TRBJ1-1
TGTGCCAGCAGCCGAGACCAGGGGAACACTGAAGCTTTCTTT
CASSRDQGNTEAFF
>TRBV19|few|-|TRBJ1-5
TGTGCCAGTACCTCACGCAGGGAGCGGGCTAGCAATCAGCCCCAGCATTTT
CASTSRRERASNQPQHF
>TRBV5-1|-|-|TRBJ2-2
TGCGCCAGCAGCTGGATAGGGTCGACCGGGGAGCTGTTTTTT
CASSWIGSTGELFF
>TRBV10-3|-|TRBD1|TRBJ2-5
TGTGCCATCAGTCCGACAGGGTATAACCAAGAGACCCAGTACTTC
CAISPTGYNQETQYF
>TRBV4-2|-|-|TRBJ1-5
TGTGCCAGCAGCCAAGATCGACAGTATAGCAATCAGCCCCAGCATTTT
CASSQDRQYSNQPQHF
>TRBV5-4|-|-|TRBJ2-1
TGTGCCAGCAGCTTTACCCGAAACTCCTACAATGAGCAGTTCTTC
CASSFTRNSYNEQFF
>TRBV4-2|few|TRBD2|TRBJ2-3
TGTGCCAGCAGCCAAGCCTCAGCGGGACTTTGGACAGATACGCAGTATTTT
CASSQASAGLWTDTQYF
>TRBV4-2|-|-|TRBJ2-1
TGTGCCAGCAGCCCCGAGCTAGCGAGGGGGACCGATGAGCAGTTCTTC
CASSPELARGTDEQFF
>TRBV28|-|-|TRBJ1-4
TGTGCCAGCACACTTAGGGGACCCGCCGCTAATGAAAAACTGTTTTTT
CASTLRGPAANEKLFF
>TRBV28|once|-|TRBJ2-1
TGTGCCAGCAACCCTGCAGGGGTGGATGAGCAGTTCTTC
CASNPAGVDEQFF
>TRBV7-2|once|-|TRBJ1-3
TGTGCCAGCAGCTTATGGGAGGGATACTACTCTGGAAACACCATATATTTT
CASSLWEGYYSGNTIYF
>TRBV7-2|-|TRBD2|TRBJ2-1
TGTGCCAGCAGCTTAGTGCGGGGGGTTCACAATGAGCAGTTCTTC
CASSLVRGVHNEQFF
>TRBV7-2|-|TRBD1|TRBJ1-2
TGTGCCAGCAGCACCCGGACAGGGGGCGAGAAGGGCTACACCTTC
CASSTRTGGEKGYTF
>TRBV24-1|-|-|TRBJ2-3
TGTGCCACCAGTCACCCTGGGGGAAGTGGGGATACGCAGTATTTT
CATSHPGGSGDTQYF
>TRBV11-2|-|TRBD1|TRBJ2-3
TGTGCCAGCAGCCGACAGGGAAATACGCAGTATTTT
CASSRQGNTQYF
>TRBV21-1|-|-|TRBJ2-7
TGTGCCAGCAGCCTGCGACCGGACGGGAGACGCTACGAGCAGTACTTC
CASSLRPDGRRYEQYF
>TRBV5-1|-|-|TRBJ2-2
TGCGCCAGCAGCTCTCATCCATGGAACACCGGGGAGCTGTTTTTT
CASSSHPWNTGELFF
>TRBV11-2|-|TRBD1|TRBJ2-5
TGTGCCAGCAGCCCGGACAGGCAAGGGACCCAGTACTTC
CASSPDRQGTQYF
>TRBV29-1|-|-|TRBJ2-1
TGCAGCGCTCCGGGACCGAGTTACAATGAGCAGTTCTTC
CSAPGPSYNEQFF
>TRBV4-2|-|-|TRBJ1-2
TGTGCCAGCAGCCAAGAAGCGCACGCATCCTATGGCTACACCTTC
CASSQEAHASYGYTF
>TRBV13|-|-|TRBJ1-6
TGTGCCAGCAGCCCACCTACTGGACCGCTAAATAATTCACCCCTCCACTTT
CASSPPTGPLNNSPLHF
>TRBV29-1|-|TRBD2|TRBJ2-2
TGCAGCGCCCCTAACACGGGGACTAGCGGGAACACCGGGGAGCTGTTTTTT
CSAPNTGTSGNTGELFF
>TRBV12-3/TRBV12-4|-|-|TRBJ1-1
TGTGCCAGCAATCCCAGGGGAGAGACTGAAGCTTTCTTT
CASNPRGETEAFF
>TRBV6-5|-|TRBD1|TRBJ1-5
TGTGCCAGCAACTCAGGGGACAGGGGTCGACAGCCCCAGCATTTT
CASNSGDRGRQPQHF
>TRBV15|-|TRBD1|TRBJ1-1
TGTGCCACCAGCAGAGCCCTCGGACAGGGGGCTGATGAAGCTTTCTTT
CATSRALGQGADEAFF
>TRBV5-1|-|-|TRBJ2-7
TGCGCCAGCAGCTTGGGTAGTACGTCTGTCTACGAGCAGTACTTC
CASSLGSTSVYEQYF
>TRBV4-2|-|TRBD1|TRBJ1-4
TGTGCCAGCAGCCAAGGACAGGGAAACAATGAAAAACTGTTTTTT
CASSQGQGNNEKLFF
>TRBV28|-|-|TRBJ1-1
TGTGCCAGCAGCTCAAGCACTGAAGCTTTCTTT
CASSSSTEAFF
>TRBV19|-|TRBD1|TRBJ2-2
TGTGCCAGTAGTAAAGGGTCCGGCCAGGGGGCGACCGGGGAGCTGTTTTTT
CASSKGSGQGATGELFF